This TCR beta chain was recorded in a study of cytomegalovirus exposure and HLA in healthy donors. The study, taken as a whole, reports: A later analysis by the authors found several of the most significant clusters apparently linked to common viral pathogens.

The CDR3 length is 14 residues. Germline V gene sequence: CDR1 SEHNR, CDR2 FQNEAQ (reference sequence). Trimming stripped 1 base from V and 2 bases from J, with 8 bases between. Only a few counts were recorded for this clone. Its target is unknown. Other DNA sequences within the sample encode an identical CDR3. Primers for the PCR totalled 60 Vbeta and 13 Jbeta. Clones were sequenced by immunoSEQ multiplex PCR, and TCRdb holds only the in-frame ones, with some missing. The sample gives 90,000 to 100,000 clones, around two thirds of which show up once; 3.9% is in the top ten. J is TRBJ1-2 and V is TRBV7-9, with D perhaps matching TRBD1 (5 bases). The sequenced sample was PBMCs. The sequence came from a man aged 30-40 years in good health and CMV-seronegative. The CDR3 coding sequence is TGTGCCAGCAGCTTAGTTCCAGGGAACTATGGCTACACCTTC. Its translation is CASSLVPGNYGYTF.